This T cell receptor beta chain was sequenced for a study of T cell responses to AZD1222 COVID-19 vaccine (dated by TCRdb to about 2021). Some background on the complete study: A total of about 230 trial participants underwent TCR sequencing, of whom approximately 210 received two doses of AZD1222 and around 25 received two doses of the MenACWY control vaccine. Enrollment into the trials was organized by age into subgroups of 18-55, 56-69 and 70-plus years, and those subgroups contained approximately 150, 30 and 60 TCR-sequenced participants, respectively. Study-level results and caveats: No day 14 peak-response samples were available, so repertoires were characterized only after the peak T cell response. Participants were mostly white British, with more females than males. The authors suggested clonal diversity may have been underestimated. Epitopes outside the regions mutated in the B.1.351 and B.1.1.7 variants were reportedly recognized by nearly half of the unique spike-specific TCRs. Conclusions about previously exposed vaccinees were limited because only 6 or 7 AZD1222 recipients were SARS-CoV-2 seropositive at baseline. The 56-69-year group was small, and its depth increase did not reach significance, likely because of low power. Vaccine-associated CD4 TCRs spanned the whole spike protein, with dominant responses in regions 160-218 and 743-854. After two AZD1222 doses, spike-specific TCR breadth and depth were significantly higher than at day 0 and than in MenACWY recipients.

In the paper's terms, the time point label means: about 28 days (+/-7) after the second vaccine dose. Because spike-specific TCR depth and breadth did not differ between the two schedules, AZD1222 recipients who got a second dose at roughly 4 weeks were pooled with those who got a second dose at roughly 12 weeks. Vaccinee samples came from UK trials COV001 and COV002, including a single-blind randomized controlled phase 2/3 trial of AZD1222 (ChAdOx1 nCoV-19) in healthy adults. Trial participant PBMC samples were collected at day 0 and day 28 after the second dose for TCRbeta chain sequencing. The CDR3 regions of human TCRbeta chains were analyzed by immunosequencing. The original methods were these. Repertoire TCRs were matched against a reference library of SARS-CoV-2-specific TCRs generated with the MIRA antigen-specificity platform. Breadth was defined as the fraction of unique TCRs that were SARS-CoV-2-associated. Depth was defined as the fraction of total T cells that were SARS-CoV-2-associated. Each spike-specific TCR was assigned to its reactive spike region and to a CD4 or CD8 class using the MIRA data. Log10-transformed breadth and depth values were compared by one-way ANOVA with Sidak's multiple comparisons tests. In its TCRdb copy, this immuneACCESS table keeps in-frame sequences only and misses some clones. Where compared with another copy, unresolved V genes explain less than half of these, and the others have no known cause. V and J calls and clone size are as listed in that table; D and trimming were resolved from the DNA. The sample table contains under 150,000 clones; only one count was recorded for roughly nine tenths of them. Clones ranked in the top ten supply about 10% of the sample.

Turning to this clone: Its specific antigen is unknown. Per-nucleotide qualities are absent, and no much larger clonotype sits a single base away.

The CDR3 covers 16 residues, taking in both the cysteine and the phenylalanine. Only the CDR3 portion is preserved as DNA: 48 bases, with reading frame beginning at the first base. Germline trimming amounts to 3 bases on V and 2 bases on J, with 9 as the count of junction bases outside the gene matches. Looking up the germline V gene yields CDR1 MGHRA and CDR2 YSYEKL. The sequence was obtained from an adult who received the AZD1222 COVID-19 vaccine. The source material was peripheral blood, sampled 28 days after the second AZD1222 dose. The chain couples TRBV4-1 to TRBJ2-5; TRBD2 lines up with 7 middle nucleotides. The CDR3 protein: CASSQPRASGQETQYF. The DNA sequence follows: TGCGCCAGCAGCCAGCCCAGGGCTAGCGGACAAGAGACCCAGTACTTC.